A few counts support the clone carrying this T cell receptor beta chain. The data were obtained in a study of blood T cell repertoires in COVID-19. Study-wide background: Samples taken during acute and convalescent COVID-19 were collected in the United States, Italy and Spain. In each case, the material was cDNA or gDNA derived from T cells, B-cell-depleted T cells, or PBMCs.

Original methodology: Nucleated cell number was recorded as an estimate derived from reference gene primer amplification. Here immunoSEQ multiplex PCR was the method, and the copy in TCRdb shows in-frame clones only, minus some. Clonal size and the V and J genes are those of that table, whereas D and trimming came from the DNA. Of about 180,000 clones listed, about 81% were seen once; the top ten hold over 9.5%. V was pared by 3 bases and J by 5 bases, with 10 bases of the junction left unmatched. This CDR3 is 15 amino acids long. Germline values: CDR1 SGDLS, CDR2 YYNGEE. The TCR comes from a woman older than 75 with COVID-19, enrolled during active disease. The specimen sequenced was peripheral blood. V and J are TRBV9 and TRBJ2-5; 7 bases fit TRBD2. The CDR3 region is CASSATSAGWETQYF. The CDR3 DNA reads TGTGCCAGCAGCGCCACCTCAGCGGGGTGGGAGACCCAGTACTTC.